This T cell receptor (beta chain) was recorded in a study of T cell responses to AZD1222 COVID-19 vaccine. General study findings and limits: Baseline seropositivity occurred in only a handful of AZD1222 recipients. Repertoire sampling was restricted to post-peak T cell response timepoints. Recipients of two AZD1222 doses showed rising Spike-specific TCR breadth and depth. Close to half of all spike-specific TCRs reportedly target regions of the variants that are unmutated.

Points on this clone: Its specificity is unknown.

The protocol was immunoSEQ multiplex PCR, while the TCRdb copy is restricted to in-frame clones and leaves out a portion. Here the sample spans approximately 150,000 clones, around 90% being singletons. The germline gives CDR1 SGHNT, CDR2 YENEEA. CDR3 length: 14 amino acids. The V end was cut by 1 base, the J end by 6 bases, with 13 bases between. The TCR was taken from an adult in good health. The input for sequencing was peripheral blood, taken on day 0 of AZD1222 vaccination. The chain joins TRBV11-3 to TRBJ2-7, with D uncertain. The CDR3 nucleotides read TGTGCCAGCAGCTTAGTACAAACGCCGCCCGAGCAGTACTTC. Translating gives CASSLVQTPPEQYF.